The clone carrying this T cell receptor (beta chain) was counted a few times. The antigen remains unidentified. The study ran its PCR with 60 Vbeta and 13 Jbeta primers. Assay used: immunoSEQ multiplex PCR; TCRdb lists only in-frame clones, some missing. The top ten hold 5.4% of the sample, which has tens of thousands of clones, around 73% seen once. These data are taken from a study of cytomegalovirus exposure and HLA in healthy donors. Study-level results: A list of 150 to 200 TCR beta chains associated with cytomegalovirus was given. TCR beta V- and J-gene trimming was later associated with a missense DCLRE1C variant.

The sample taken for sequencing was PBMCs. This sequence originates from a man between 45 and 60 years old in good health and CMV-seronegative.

As DNA, the CDR3 is TGTGCCAGTAGGGTAGCGGGAGCAGATACGCAGTATTTT. Residues: CASRVAGADTQYF. The chain is built from TRBV19 and TRBJ2-3, with 9 bases matching TRBD2. The J segment lost 4 bases and the V segment lost 6 bases, leaving 2 bases of the junction unmatched. This CDR3 contains 13 residues. The germline V gene encodes CDR1 LNHDA and CDR2 SQIVND (reference sequence).